Here is one T cell receptor beta chain with its context. This clone was observed a few times. What this receptor recognizes is not known. A much larger clone lies a single base off, so this may be a read error. This sample also contains other DNA sequences that code for the same CDR3. These data come from a study of cytomegalovirus exposure and HLA in healthy donors (dated by TCRdb to 2016 to 2017). At the level of the whole study: An earlier analysis of several hundred of the donors reported approximately 260 Gb of sequence data and 117 million unique TCR beta sequences obtained from around 190 million T cells. An early release that covered roughly 600 HLA-typed donors contained around 300 gigabases of sequencing data and roughly 84 million unique TCR sequences. The genetic ancestry cluster associated with self-reported Caucasian donors included 80% to 90% of the approximately 430 genotyped donors. The aim of the study was to test whether cataloging public T cell receptors could identify signatures of past pathogen exposure. The study used immunosequencing to profile the T cell repertoires of approximately 650 subjects and linked those repertoires to cytomegalovirus serostatus. Along with the approximately 650-subject first cohort, a separate validation cohort of approximately 110 different subjects was used. The study combined high-throughput TCR immunosequencing, statistical association of individual TCRs with disease status, and machine learning to predict cytomegalovirus infection status. A later analysis re-analyzed previously published TCR beta repertoires from 666 donors and added high-resolution HLA genotyping to study TCR occurrence patterns. The later analysis used no new phenotypic data to find candidate immune exposures, relying instead on TCR beta sequences and their occurrence across donors. An earlier analysis of 587 of the donors used high-throughput TCR beta sequencing to judge whether each TCR beta V gene segment behaved as functional or pseudogenic. Alongside the repertoire data, information on donor age, sex, ethnicity and CMV serostatus was compiled. Genome-wide SNP genotypes for about three fifths of the roughly 670 donors were used in a later genetic analysis, which treated that subset as a discovery cohort. All discovery cohort repertoires had been generated using a single sequencing platform. Both class I and class II loci were covered by HLA typing, at four-digit resolution. The number of typed donors differed by locus: about 620-630 for A, B, C, DRB1 and DQB1; 522 for DQA1; 606 for DPA1; and 400 to 480 for DPB1. Four to six DR-DQ haplotypes were handled as single units for association and clustering, since linkage in the cohort was strong. Across roughly 420 genotyped donors of the cohort, an average of about 240,000 unique TCR beta nucleotide sequences per donor were sequenced, and 15% to 20% of those sequences were non-productive. Overall study outcomes, separate from this receptor: According to a later analysis, parvovirus B19, influenza, CMV and Epstein-Barr virus appeared linked to several top co-occurrence clusters. Assigning TCR associations to individual alleles was difficult when HLA alleles, especially DR and DQ, strongly co-occurred. Because some donors lacked HLA typing at each locus, the association tests relied only on the typed subset. According to a later analysis, TCR association rates differed among HLA loci, with DRB1 alleles showing the most associated TCRs and HLA-C alleles showing the fewest. The cohort was sequenced for TCR beta chains only, and without alpha or paired-chain data the features that could be detected were limited. Linkage disequilibrium might explain the correlated functional status among segregating V segments, but an unknown experimental factor could not be ruled out. In a later analysis, HLA-associated TCR beta chains were found to be more clonally expanded and to have lower generation probabilities than equally common non-associated chains. It was suggested by the authors that the approach could potentially be generalized to other disease states and immunological phenotypes. Most TCR sequences were seen in very few donors, while some public TCRs were found in many individuals. Because counts were too low, approximately 15 rarely observed V segments, including chromosome 9 orphons, were excluded from the earlier analysis of around 640 of the donors. In an earlier analysis of some 500 of the donors, most TCR beta V segments were observed in productive rearrangements about 90% or about 30% of the time, broadly matching IMGT annotations. Some IMGT-functional V segments, including TRBV6-2 and TRBV6-3, could not be distinguished by the 87-base-pair reads and were therefore excluded. A group of highly shared sequence variants was considered likely to be a technical artifact of the sequencing pipeline. CMV serostatus was the only immune exposure information available for the cohort. A later analysis associated about 16,000 TCR beta sequences with specific HLA alleles at a false discovery rate of 0.05. A few of the identified cytomegalovirus-associated TCR beta chains were confirmed in vitro to be specific for cytomegalovirus antigens. The study gave a list of some 150 TCR beta chains associated with cytomegalovirus. A further reported finding was that TCR beta sequences accurately predicted the HLA-A and HLA-B alleles for most subjects in the first cohort. A later genetic analysis associated a missense DCLRE1C variant with V-gene and J-gene trimming of TCR beta chains, and an independent cohort replicated the association. In a later analysis, most CMV-associated TCR beta chains were found to appear HLA-restricted, with HLA associations seemingly driven largely by CMV exposure. The presence/absence analyses assumed that sequencing depth was roughly uniform across donors, and that assumption may not be true. According to a later genetic analysis, donors in an Asian-associated ancestry cluster had fewer N-insertions in productive TCRs than the approximately 700-donor mean. Cytomegalovirus status was reported to be diagnosed by the classifier with high specificity and sensitivity in both the original and validation cohorts.

Deletion took 1 base off V and 7 bases off J, with a span of 13 bases between the germline ends. The germline V gene supplies CDR1 MGHDK and CDR2 SYGVNS. Measured from the cysteine to the phenylalanine, the CDR3 is 14 residues long. The CDR3 DNA has 42 bases and is translated from base 1. In total, 500 to 700 healthy bone marrow donors made up the cohort. Cohort members were all nominally healthy when sampled, although unrecorded immune exposures were likely present. The donor was CMV seronegative and belonged to the group of roughly 330 seronegative cohort members. Every donor gave a peripheral blood sample, and the peripheral blood mononuclear cells from that sample were used for TCR beta sequencing. The Qiagen DNeasy Blood Extraction Kit was used to extract genomic DNA from the blood cell samples. The library was prepared using the immunoSEQ multiplex PCR assay. For the multiplex PCR, a mixture combining 60 forward primers for TCR Vbeta segments and 13 reverse primers for TCR Jbeta segments was used. Amplification of the CDR3 region of rearranged TCR beta genes was performed with a multiplex PCR assay on genomic DNA. Amplified TCR beta libraries were sequenced as 87-base-pair reads on the Illumina HiSeq System. The original methods were these. A later analysis counted about 80 million unique TCR beta chains across the 666 repertoires, and some 11 million of these chains were shared by at least two donors. A nearest-neighbor algorithm error-corrected the raw reads and collapsed the reads into unique sequences, merging closely related sequences to remove PCR and sequencing errors. V, D and J gene segments were assigned by aligning CDR3 sequences to IMGT reference sequences. For a sequence to be retained, a match of at least six nucleotides to both a V gene segment and a J gene segment was required. A rearrangement counted as productive if the CDR3 had no stop codons and remained in frame with V and J, and every other rearrangement counted as non-productive. Following IMGT convention, CDR3 was defined as the stretch from the second conserved V-encoded cysteine up to the conserved J-encoded phenylalanine. The earlier analysis of about 590 of the donors excluded sequences that lacked an unambiguous match to a single V gene segment. An earlier analysis of 550 to 650 of the donors classified V segments as functional when productive rearrangements were above 56.7% and as segregating when the standard deviation between donors was above 5%. To diagnose cytomegalovirus status from the catalog of TCR beta chain sequences, a statistical classification framework was built. In a later analysis, TCR nucleotide sequences were compared against IMGT/GENE-DB human TR gene sequences so that V and J genes could be assigned. The TCRdist pipeline was used in a later analysis to assign CDR3 sequences and most-parsimonious VDJ recombination scenarios. In a later analysis, every TCR beta chain was defined by the combination of its CDR3 amino acid sequence and its V-gene family, and reads without a unique V-gene family were dropped. As a way to deal with suspected cross-contamination and a sequencing artifact, a later analysis dropped 450 to 600 nucleotide sequences that were highly shared and had low generation probability. In a later analysis, a clonal expansion index for each public chain was calculated from normalized within-repertoire ranks of inferred template counts. In a later analysis, generation probabilities were computed using a VDJ recombination model fitted to out-of-frame rearrangements, and the results were checked against IGoR. A later analysis scored TCR-TCR, TCR-HLA and TCR-CMV co-occurrence with hypergeometric tests, applying a repertoire-size bias correction to TCR pairs. A later analysis estimated false discovery rates by permuting HLA or CMV assignments 20 times. In a later analysis, co-occurring TCRs were grouped using DBSCAN, and TCRdist sequence similarity was added for clustering within HLA-allele-positive subsets. For co-occurrence clustering, repertoires with fewer than 30,000 or more than 120,000 public chains were excluded, along with 4 to 6 repertoires with anomalous nucleotide sharing. Imported from immuneACCESS, the table was reduced by TCRdb to in-frame sequences with V and J called. These copies leave out some clones; in studies compared against another copy, an unresolved V gene accounts for under half, and the cause of the remainder is not known. That table supplies the V and J calls and clone size; D and trimming were determined from the DNA. A total of about 220,000 clones appear in this sample, about 75% of them only once. 1.5% to 2% of the sample lies in the top ten.

The chain was built from TRBV25-1 and TRBJ1-1; the D gene cannot be named for sure. Input material: PBMCs. The clonotype was recovered from a woman aged 25 to 39 in good health and CMV-seronegative. CDR3 region: CASSESYSPFEAFF. The DNA reads as follows: TGTGCCAGCAGTGAATCCTACAGCCCCTTTGAAGCTTTCTTT.